Below are 30 T cell receptor beta chains sequenced from a single sample in a study of OX40 agonist ivuxolimab in advanced cancers. Here immunoSEQ multiplex PCR was the method, and the copy in TCRdb shows in-frame clones only, minus some. The sample holds about 30,000 clones, roughly 83% seen once. The sample was CD4+ or CD8+ T cells sorted from blood, taken in a trial of the OX40 agonist ivuxolimab. These receptors came from an adult with an advanced solid tumor such as melanoma, head and neck, liver or kidney cancer.

The chain is built from TRBV4-1 and TRBJ2-3; the match to TRBD2 covers 7 bases. Germline assignment: CDR1 MGHRA and CDR2 YSYEKL. This CDR3 spans 18 amino acids. Trimming at V came to 1 base and at J to 2 bases, leaving 12 bases not matched to a gene. The CDR3 nucleotides read TGCGCCAGCAGCCAAGCCGCCACTAGGAGGGACTACACAGATACGCAGTATTTT. Protein: CASSQAATRRDYTDTQYF.

This clone has just one count. The chain links TRBV2 to TRBJ2-1, with 10 nucleotides matching TRBD2. CDR1 is SNHLY and CDR2 is FYNNEI in the germline V gene. V was clipped by 3 bases and J by 5 bases; unmatched bases: 7. This CDR3 has 16 residues. The DNA of the CDR3 is TGTGCCAGCAGTGACCTAGCGGGAGACCTTAACAATGAGCAGTTCTTC. As protein: CASSDLAGDLNNEQFF.

This sequence joins TRBV5-6 and TRBJ2-1; D may be TRBD1 (5 bases). V gave up 0 bases and J gave up 5 bases, with 6 bases separating them. CDR3 length: 13 amino acids. From germline, CDR1 is SGHDT and CDR2 YYEEEE. The CDR3 loop is CASSLGQHNEQFF. In nucleotides, the CDR3 is TGTGCCAGCAGCTTGGGACAGCACAATGAGCAGTTCTTC. Full variable domain (missing parts from reference TRBV5-6 and TRBJ2-1): DAGVTQSPTHLIKTRGQQVTLRCSPKSGHDTVSWYQQALGQGPQFIFQYYEEEERQRGNFPDRFSGHQFPNYSSELNVNALLLGDSALYLCASSLGQHNEQFFGPGTRLTVL.

The chain combines TRBV10-3 with TRBJ2-7; 8 bases map to TRBD2. Germline CDR1 is ENHRY and CDR2 is SYGVKD. Trimming took 6 bases from V and 6 from J; bases not matched to a gene: 7. The CDR3 length is 13 residues. In DNA form, the CDR3 reads TGTGCCATCAGCATCGGGGGGGGCGTCGAGCAGTACTTC. This sequence encodes CAISIGGGVEQYF.

The chain joins TRBV7-9 to TRBJ2-1, with D perhaps TRBD1 or TRBD2 (6 bases each). This CDR3 region has 16 residues. Trimming removed 4 bases at V and 1 base at J, with 14 bases between. Germline CDR1 is SEHNR and CDR2 is FQNEAQ (reference sequence). The CDR3 coding sequence is TGTGCCAGCAGCTCCCTGGGGGGCGGGTCCTACAATGAGCAGTTCTTC. It translates to CASSSLGGGSYNEQFF.

For this clone: At one end the junction does not follow the germline gene, possibly because of a read error. In DNA, the CDR3 is TGTGCCAGCAGCTTGGCTACATTCGGGCGTTTTTTGGGACAGGGGATTCTCTTT. This encodes CASSLATFGRFLGQGILF. The chain links TRBV5-8 to TRBJ1-1, with TRBD1 identical over 10 bases. CDR1 and CDR2 (germline): SGHTS, YDEGEE. The CDR3 is 18 residues long.

The rearrangement uses TRBV25-1 and TRBJ2-7, with D uncertain. CDR1 and CDR2 from the germline V gene are MGHDK and SYGVNS. The CDR3 sequence is 11 residues long. Deletions cut 10 bases from V and 4 bases from J, with 11 bases between. The CDR3 reads CATMLGYEQYF. In DNA form, the CDR3 reads TGTGCCACCATGCTCGGGTACGAGCAGTACTTC.

This clone has a single count. The chain uses TRBV27 and TRBJ2-3; a possible D gene is TRBD2 (6 bases). With 3 bases removed from V and 0 bases from J, the gap between germline ends came to 10 bases. CDR3 length: 15 residues. Germline V gene sequence: CDR1 MNHEY, CDR2 SMNVEV (reference sequence). This CDR3 is CASSFVLASTDTQYF. CDR3 bases: TGTGCCAGCAGTTTCGTCCTAGCGAGCACAGATACGCAGTATTTT.

A single count supports this clone. V is TRBV28 and J is TRBJ2-7; D gene ambiguous. CDR1 MDHEN and CDR2 SYDVKM come from the germline V gene. This CDR3 has 12 residues. Trimming took 6 bases from V and 4 from J, leaving 10 bases between them. The CDR3 region has the DNA TGTGCCAGCAGCTACAGTTCGTACGAGCAGTACTTC. Encoded protein: CASSYSSYEQYF.

This rearrangement joins TRBV5-6 to TRBJ1-2; 7 bases map to TRBD1. V was clipped by 0 bases and J by 0 bases; unmatched bases: 5. This CDR3 has 16 residues. CDR1 SGHDT and CDR2 YYEEEE come from the germline V gene. The CDR3 loop is CASSLEGAQANYGYTF. The CDR3 nucleotides are TGTGCCAGCAGCTTGGAGGGGGCCCAAGCTAACTATGGCTACACCTTC.

This chain joins TRBV10-3 and TRBJ2-5, with D perhaps given as TRBD1 or TRBD2 (5 bases each). V was cut by 2 bases and J by 5 bases, with 12 bases left in between. The CDR3 is made up of 14 amino acids. Germline loops: CDR1 ENHRY, CDR2 SYGVKD. CDR3 in amino acids: CAISEERGRETQYF. The CDR3 bases are TGTGCCATCAGTGAGGAGAGGGGTCGGGAGACCCAGTACTTC.

This chain links TRBV7-9 with TRBJ2-6; 8 bases are shared with TRBD2. The germline V gene encodes CDR1 SEHNR and CDR2 FQNEAQ (reference sequence). The CDR3 spans 18 residues. J gave up 3 bases and V 6 bases, and 13 bases lay outside the gene matches. CDR3 coding DNA: TGTGCCAGCAGTTCCCCGGGGCGGGAGGAATATGGGGCCAACGTCCTGACTTTC. It encodes CASSSPGREEYGANVLTF.

The V and J genes are TRBV11-2 and TRBJ2-7; 11 positions match TRBD1. CDR3 length: 16 amino acids. The germline CDR1 and CDR2 sequences are SGHAT and FQNNGV. J was trimmed by 0 bases and V by 5 bases; bases with no gene match: 6. This CDR3 is CASSPLGTGGSYEQYF. In DNA, the CDR3 is TGTGCCAGCAGCCCCCTTGGGACAGGGGGCTCCTACGAGCAGTACTTC.

V usage is TRBV6-1 and J usage is TRBJ2-2, with a weak D call TRBD2 (5 bases). Germline CDR1 MNHNS, CDR2 SASEGT. The V end lost 11 bases, the J end lost 7 bases, and 17 bases lay between the germline ends. The CDR3 is 13 amino acids. CDR3 DNA: TGTGCCTCCGCCTGGGGAGAGAACGGGGAGCTGTTTTTT. Amino acid sequence: CASAWGENGELFF.

In this sample, this clone turned up once. The chain couples TRBV23-1 to TRBJ2-3; D unresolved. TRBV23-1 is placed among ORFs of uncertain function. Deletions cut 4 bases from V and 1 base from J, with 9 bases between. The CDR3 spans 14 residues. The CDR3 here is CASSPLRRTDTQYF. The CDR3 nucleotides read TGCGCCAGCAGTCCGTTAAGGCGCACAGATACGCAGTATTTT.

This chain links TRBV5-6 with TRBJ1-2; TRBD1 might be the D (6 bases). The CDR3 sequence is 14 residues long. Trimming pared 4 bases from V and 5 bases from J, leaving 15 bases between. From germline, CDR1 is SGHDT and CDR2 YYEEEE. The CDR3 coding sequence is TGTGCCAGCAGCACCCTAACAGGGAAGTATGGCTACACCTTC. This gives the protein CASSTLTGKYGYTF.

The rearrangement links TRBV6-6 to TRBJ2-5, with TRBD2 as a possible D gene (6 bases). V was cut by 0 bases and J by 7 bases, with 6 bases left in between. In germline, CDR1 is MNHNY, CDR2 SVGAGI (reference sequence). The CDR3 extends over 12 amino acids. The CDR3 nucleotides read TGTGCCAGCAGTTACTCGGGGGGGACCCAGTACTTC. This encodes CASSYSGGTQYF.

This sequence joins TRBV9 and TRBJ2-7, with D possibly matching TRBD2 (5 bases). V shed 0 bases and J shed 1 base, with 8 bases lying between them. From germline, CDR1 is SGDLS and CDR2 YYNGEE. The CDR3 spans 14 residues. The CDR3 loop reads CASSVGGSSYEQYF. CDR3 in DNA: TGTGCCAGCAGCGTAGGAGGGAGTTCCTACGAGCAGTACTTC.

The rearrangement uses TRBV23-1 and TRBJ2-3; D remains ambiguous. TRBV23-1 qualifies as an ORF whose function is uncertain. V was clipped by 2 bases and J by 5 bases, with 8 bases between them. The CDR3 totals 13 residues. CDR3 residues: CASSQPPEDTQYF. CDR3 nucleotide sequence: TGCGCCAGCAGTCAACCACCCGAAGATACGCAGTATTTT.

This chain uses TRBV6-1 with TRBJ1-1; D is undetermined. CDR3 size: 11 residues. The germline V gene encodes CDR1 MNHNS and CDR2 SASEGT. V was cut by 5 bases and J by 5 bases, with 6 bases left in between. In DNA form, the CDR3 reads TGTGCCAGCAGTCCAGGTACTGAAGCTTTCTTT. This sequence encodes CASSPGTEAFF.

This chain uses TRBV28 with TRBJ1-5; unclear D gene. Trimming removed 2 bases at V and 2 bases at J, with 7 bases between. CDR3 length: 14 residues. Germline-derived CDR1 and CDR2 are MDHEN and SYDVKM. The CDR3 bases are TGTGCCAGCAGTTTAGAGGAAGGCAATCAGCCCCAGCATTTT. This translates into CASSLEEGNQPQHF.

This chain links TRBV7-9 with TRBJ2-2; no clear D. Germline-derived CDR1 and CDR2 are SEHNR and FQNEAQ (reference sequence). V shed 0 bases and J shed 6 bases, with 14 bases lying between them. There are 16 residues in the CDR3. The DNA of the CDR3 is TGTGCCAGCAGCTTAGCAGGGTCCTACGATCCCGGGGAGCTGTTTTTT. This gives the protein CASSLAGSYDPGELFF.

Remarks on this clone: A far more abundant clone sits one base away, making this likely a read error. The same CDR3 is also encoded by other DNA sequences in this sample. The J gene is TRBJ1-3, the V gene TRBV4-2; TRBD1 matches at 9 bases. Germline CDR1 LGHNA, CDR2 YNFKEQ. This CDR3 has 17 residues. The CDR3 loop is CASSAGTGPYSGNTIYF. The CDR3 DNA reads TGTGCCAGCAGCGCCGGGACAGGGCCCTACTCTGGAAACACCATATACTTT.

The chain carries TRBV30 and TRBJ2-7; no clear D. V was cut by 0 bases and J by 2 bases, with 11 bases left in between. The CDR3 has 14 amino acids. The germline V gene encodes CDR1 GTSNPN and CDR2 SVGIG (reference sequence). CDR3: CAWSVGSPTYEQYF. CDR3 nucleotides: TGTGCCTGGAGTGTCGGCAGTCCGACCTACGAGCAGTACTTC.

This rearrangement joins TRBV28 to TRBJ2-1; D unresolved. Germline values: CDR1 MDHEN, CDR2 SYDVKM. The CDR3 has 16 amino acids. V was shortened by 2 bases and J by 4 bases, with 15 bases between the two germline ends. CDR3 nucleotide sequence: TGTGCCAGCAGTTTACCCTCCGTTATAGTATACAATGAGCAGTTCTTC. This encodes CASSLPSVIVYNEQFF.

The chain combines TRBV5-1 with TRBJ2-1; perhaps TRBD1 as D (5 bases). V was cut by 0 bases and J by 3 bases, with 10 bases left in between. CDR1 SGHRS and CDR2 YFSETQ come from the germline V gene. CDR3 length: 15 residues. CDR3 sequence reads: CASSLDRPYYNEQFF. DNA of the CDR3: TGCGCCAGCAGCTTGGACAGGCCCTACTACAATGAGCAGTTCTTC.

The chain carries TRBV11-3 and TRBJ1-1, with D perhaps TRBD1 (5 bases). The CDR3 covers 15 residues. Germline V gene lookup returns CDR1 SGHNT and CDR2 YENEEA. Trimming removed 0 bases at V and 10 bases at J, with 18 bases between. In nucleotides, the CDR3 is TGTGCCAGCAGCTTAGAAGCCCAGGGTATGGGCCGAGCTTTCTTT. Translating gives CASSLEAQGMGRAFF.

V usage is TRBV6-5 and J usage is TRBJ2-1, with TRBD2 matching 11 bases. Looked up from germline, CDR1 is MNHEY and CDR2 is SVGAGI. The CDR3 covers 14 residues. The V segment lost 3 bases and the J segment 8 bases; nucleotides outside the gene matches: 3. The CDR3 reads CASSYTSGSHEQFF. CDR3 bases: TGTGCCAGCAGTTATACTAGCGGGAGCCATGAGCAGTTCTTC.

V and J are TRBV2 and TRBJ2-7, with 7 bases identical to TRBD2. Trimming cost V 6 bases and J 6 bases; bases outside gene matches: 11. The CDR3 contains 14 residues. The germline V gene has CDR1 SNHLY and CDR2 FYNNEI. The DNA of the CDR3 is TGTGCCAGCAGGTGGACTAGTAGCCGGAGCGAGCAGTACTTC. Its protein product is CASRWTSSRSEQYF. Supplemented by reference TRBV2 and TRBJ2-7, the full variable domain reads EPEVTQTPSHQVTQMGQEVILRCVPISNHLYFYWYRQILGQKVEFLVSFYNNEISEKSEIFDDQFSVERPDGSNFTLKIRSTKLEDSAMYFCASRWTSSRSEQYFGPGTRLTVT.

This sequence joins TRBV4-2 and TRBJ2-1; 14 bases are a match to TRBD2. J gave up 4 bases and V 3 bases, and 2 bases lay outside the gene matches. There are 16 residues in the CDR3. Germline CDR1 reads LGHNA; CDR2 reads YNFKEQ. CDR3 loop: CASSQGLAGEYNEQFF. DNA for the CDR3: TGTGCCAGCAGCCAGGGACTAGCGGGGGAATACAATGAGCAGTTCTTC.